A single sample is the source of the 20 T cell receptor beta chains below, sequenced in a study of cytomegalovirus exposure and HLA in healthy donors. This PCR relied on a set of 60 Vbeta primers and 13 Jbeta primers. TCRdb keeps only in-frame clones here, not all; method: immunoSEQ multiplex PCR. This table has 150,000 or so clones, roughly 79% appearing once. The sample consisted of PBMCs. These receptors were taken from a man aged 18 to 35 in good health and CMV-seropositive.

This sequence joins TRBV19 and TRBJ2-7; TRBD1 matches 12 bases. J gave up 7 bases and V 5 bases, and 6 bases lay outside the gene matches. Per germline, CDR1 LNHDA and CDR2 SQIVND (reference sequence). The CDR3 runs 14 residues. CDR3 residues: CASSDRDRGLEQYF. CDR3 nucleotide sequence: TGTGCCAGTAGTGACCGGGACAGGGGGCTTGAGCAGTACTTC.

This clone was detected a few times. The chain carries TRBV11-2 and TRBJ2-1; D is unresolved. V was shortened by 1 base and J by 10 bases, with 8 bases between the two germline ends. Germline V gives CDR1 SGHAT, CDR2 FQNNGV. The CDR3 covers 12 residues. This CDR3 is CASSLGGGEQFF. CDR3 in DNA: TGTGCCAGCAGCTTAGGAGGTGGGGAGCAGTTCTTC.

J is TRBJ2-5 and V is TRBV5-4, with 8 bases aligning to TRBD1. J gave up 4 bases and V 0 bases, and 5 bases lay outside the gene matches. CDR3 length: 15 residues. Germline V gene data show CDR1 as SGHNT and CDR2 as YYREEE (reference sequence). The CDR3 bases are TGTGCCAGCAGCTTGGTCCCAGGGGGCCCAGAGACCCAGTACTTC. Encoded protein: CASSLVPGGPETQYF.

This clone was recorded only once. The chain has TRBV18 and TRBJ1-5; D might be TRBD1 (6 bases). Germline CDR1 reads KGHSH; CDR2 reads LQKENI. The ends were cut back, 3 bases at V and 4 bases at J, with 16 bases in the middle. CDR3 size: 16 residues. The CDR3 DNA is TGTGCCAGCTCACCGTGGAACAGGGAAGCTAATCAGCCCCAGCATTTT. This translates into CASSPWNREANQPQHF.

Here the CDR3 reads CASSVSGASPYEQYF. CDR3 sequence (DNA): TGTGCCAGTAGCGTATCAGGGGCGAGCCCCTACGAGCAGTACTTC. This chain uses TRBV19 with TRBJ2-7; tentative D call: TRBD1 (6 bases). The CDR3 covers 15 residues. Germline V lookup: CDR1 LNHDA, CDR2 SQIVND (reference sequence). V was pared by 6 bases and J by 2 bases, with 17 bases between.

The chain employs TRBV7-9 and TRBJ2-7, with D possibly TRBD2 on 5 matching bases. This CDR3 spans 16 amino acids. V shed 5 bases and J shed 0 bases, with 17 bases lying between them. Germline CDR1 and CDR2: SEHNR and FQNEAQ (reference sequence). CDR3: CASSSVHRGDSYEQYF. CDR3 DNA: TGTGCCAGCAGCAGCGTTCACCGGGGTGACTCCTACGAGCAGTACTTC.

This clone appeared once. The chain has TRBV7-3 and TRBJ2-5; tentatively, D is TRBD2 (6 bases). CDR3 length: 13 amino acids. The V gene's germline CDR1 is SGHTA and CDR2 FQGTGA. V lost 4 bases to trimming and J lost 5 bases, with 11 bases between them. CDR3 in DNA: TGTGCCAGCAGCTCGGGAGCTCGGGAGACCCAGTACTTC. Translating it yields CASSSGARETQYF.

The rearrangement links TRBV4-1 to TRBJ2-5, with D perhaps matching TRBD1 (6 bases). The V gene's germline CDR1 is MGHRA and CDR2 YSYEKL. There are 12 residues in the CDR3. V shed 6 bases and J shed 5 bases, with 10 bases lying between them. CDR3 loop: CASSGRGETQYF. CDR3 coding DNA: TGCGCCAGCAGTGGTAGGGGGGAGACCCAGTACTTC.

V gene TRBV12-5 combines with J gene TRBJ1-2, with 7 nucleotides matching TRBD1. The CDR3 has 13 residues. Germline V lookup: CDR1 LGHNT, CDR2 FRNRAP. Losses at the gene ends were 6 bases for V and 7 bases for J; bases not matched to a gene: 8. The CDR3 DNA follows: TGTGCTAGTGGGCAAACAGGGGTCAGTGGCTACACCTTC. This sequence encodes CASGQTGVSGYTF.

V is TRBV7-9 and J is TRBJ2-5; 11 bases are shared with TRBD1. Trimming cost V 5 bases and J 5 bases; bases outside gene matches: 13. This CDR3 has 17 amino acids. Germline V lookup: CDR1 SEHNR, CDR2 FQNEAQ (reference sequence). The CDR3 coding sequence is TGTGCCAGCAGCGCGAACCCTGGACAGGGGGCGTTTGAGACCCAGTACTTC. This encodes CASSANPGQGAFETQYF.

This chain connects TRBV5-6 to TRBJ2-1; 8 nucleotides match TRBD1. Germline V gives CDR1 SGHDT, CDR2 YYEEEE. V shed 3 bases, J shed 6 bases, and the junction held 5 bases outside the gene matches. This CDR3 has 14 residues. This CDR3 is CASSWGGQGNEQFF. The DNA of the CDR3 is TGTGCCAGCAGCTGGGGCGGACAGGGCAATGAGCAGTTCTTC.

This clone was counted between two and nine times. The chain links TRBV7-9 to TRBJ2-5; D possibly corresponds to TRBD2 (7 bases). The CDR3 covers 16 residues. Germline-derived CDR1 and CDR2 are SEHNR and FQNEAQ (reference sequence). V was shortened by 4 bases and J by 5 bases, with 20 bases between the two germline ends. CDR3 nucleotides: TGTGCCAGCAGCTCCCCGAGTGGGGGGGCCCGGGAGACCCAGTACTTC. This sequence encodes CASSSPSGGARETQYF.

V and J are TRBV1 and TRBJ2-1; the DNA was not used to check the table's D call, TRBD2. TRBV1 is noted as a pseudogene. The CDR3 contains 15 residues. The DNA of the CDR3 is TGCACCAGCAGCCAGCCTAGCGGGAGGGGGGATGAGCAGTTCTTC. Translation gives CTSSQPSGRGDEQFF.

The chain combines TRBV18 with TRBJ1-1, with D tentatively TRBD1 (5 bases). Germline CDR1 is KGHSH and CDR2 is LQKENI. This CDR3 is built from 13 residues. Trimming removed 5 bases from V and 3 bases from J, with 10 bases in between. The CDR3 DNA is TGTGCCAGCTCATGGGGGGAGGACACTGAAGCTTTCTTT. Translating it yields CASSWGEDTEAFF.

This chain uses TRBV29-1 with TRBJ2-1, with D perhaps TRBD1 (5 bases). Trimming cost V 5 bases and J 8 bases, with 10 bases left between them. Germline-derived CDR1 and CDR2 are SQVTM and ANQGSEA. This CDR3 is built from 11 residues. The CDR3 DNA reads as TGCAGCGTTCAGGGCTTGGATGAGCAGTTCTTC. It yields the protein CSVQGLDEQFF.

CDR3 DNA: TGTGCCAGCATTACGACAGGGGGCCGGACTGAAGCTTTCTTT. As protein: CASITTGGRTEAFF. V gene TRBV6-5 combines with J gene TRBJ1-1; 10 bases map to TRBD1. The J segment lost 5 bases and the V segment lost 7 bases, leaving 7 bases of the junction unmatched. From germline, CDR1 is MNHEY and CDR2 SVGAGI. The CDR3 has 14 residues.

This chain uses TRBV6-6 with TRBJ1-1; D is ambiguous. Between the trimmed V and J ends, which lost 5 bases and 0 bases, there was a span of 4 bases. The CDR3 contains 12 residues. CDR1 MNHNY and CDR2 SVGAGI come from the germline V gene (reference sequence). CDR3 bases: TGTGCCAGCAGTCAAATGAACACTGAAGCTTTCTTT. Translated: CASSQMNTEAFF.

The J gene is TRBJ2-5, the V gene TRBV6-6, with D perhaps TRBD2 (6 bases). Germline assignment: CDR1 MNHNY and CDR2 SVGAGI (reference sequence). V was pared by 8 bases and J by 1 base, with 11 bases between. CDR3 length: 13 residues. In nucleotides, the CDR3 is TGTGCCAGCCGCGGGGCCGCCCAAGAGACCCAGTACTTC. Protein: CASRGAAQETQYF.

The chain joins TRBV28 to TRBJ1-1; no clear D gene. The ends were cut back, 8 bases at V and 2 bases at J, with 15 bases in the middle. CDR1 and CDR2 from the germline V gene are MDHEN and SYDVKM. This CDR3 has 14 amino acids. The CDR3 reads CASELGGVNTEAFF. The CDR3 nucleotides read TGTGCCAGCGAACTGGGCGGGGTTAACACTGAAGCTTTCTTT.

The chain is built from TRBV5-5 and TRBJ1-2, with D perhaps TRBD1 (6 bases). Trimming left V 4 bases short and J 1 base short, with 14 bases between. CDR1 is SGHKS, CDR2 YYEKEE, per germline (reference sequence). CDR3 length: 15 residues. The CDR3 DNA sequence: TGTGCCAGCAGCAACGCGGCAGGGGATAACTATGGCTACACCTTC. Residues: CASSNAAGDNYGYTF.